This T cell receptor beta chain was identified in a study of T cell repertoires in cytomegalovirus infection. Worth noting for this clonotype: Its target is not known.

Germline lookup yields CDR1 SGHNT and CDR2 YENEEA. The CDR3 is 15 amino acids. V lost 5 bases and J 3 bases, leaving 16 bases between the germline ends. Study results and caveats: Adding up the frequency of public TCR beta families identified people who carried CMV plus the relevant HLA. Within the response measured ex vivo, HLA-C-restricted CMV-specific TCR beta clonotypes were dominant.

One entry per CDR3 protein, called by TCRdb with MiXCR from the reads. This sample carries more than 650,000 distinct CDR3 sequences, approximately 34% of them seen once, and the ten largest clones take about 2.8%. The receptor was derived from a human donor in good health (CMV status not recorded). Some clones in this sample may be carry-over from other donors' samples. V gene TRBV11-3 combines with J gene TRBJ1-1; a weak D match, TRBD1 (6 bases). Sequenced sample: PBMCs. CDR3 sequence (DNA): TGTGCCAGCAGCCCGGGACATCCTACCGACACTGAAGCTTTCTTT. It codes for CASSPGHPTDTEAFF.